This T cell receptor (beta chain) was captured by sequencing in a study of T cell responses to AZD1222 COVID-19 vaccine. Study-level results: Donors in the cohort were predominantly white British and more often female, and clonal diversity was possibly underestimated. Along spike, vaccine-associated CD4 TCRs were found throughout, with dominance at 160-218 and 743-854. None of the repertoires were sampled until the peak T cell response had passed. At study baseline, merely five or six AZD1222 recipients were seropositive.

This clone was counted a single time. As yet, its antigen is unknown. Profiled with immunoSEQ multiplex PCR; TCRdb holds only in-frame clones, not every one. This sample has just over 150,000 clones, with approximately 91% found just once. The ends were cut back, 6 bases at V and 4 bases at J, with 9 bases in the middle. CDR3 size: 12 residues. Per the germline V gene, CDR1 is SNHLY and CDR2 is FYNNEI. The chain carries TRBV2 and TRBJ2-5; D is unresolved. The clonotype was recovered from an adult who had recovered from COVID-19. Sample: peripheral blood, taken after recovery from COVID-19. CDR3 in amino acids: CASRAEPETQYF. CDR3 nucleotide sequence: TGTGCCAGCAGGGCCGAACCAGAGACCCAGTACTTC.